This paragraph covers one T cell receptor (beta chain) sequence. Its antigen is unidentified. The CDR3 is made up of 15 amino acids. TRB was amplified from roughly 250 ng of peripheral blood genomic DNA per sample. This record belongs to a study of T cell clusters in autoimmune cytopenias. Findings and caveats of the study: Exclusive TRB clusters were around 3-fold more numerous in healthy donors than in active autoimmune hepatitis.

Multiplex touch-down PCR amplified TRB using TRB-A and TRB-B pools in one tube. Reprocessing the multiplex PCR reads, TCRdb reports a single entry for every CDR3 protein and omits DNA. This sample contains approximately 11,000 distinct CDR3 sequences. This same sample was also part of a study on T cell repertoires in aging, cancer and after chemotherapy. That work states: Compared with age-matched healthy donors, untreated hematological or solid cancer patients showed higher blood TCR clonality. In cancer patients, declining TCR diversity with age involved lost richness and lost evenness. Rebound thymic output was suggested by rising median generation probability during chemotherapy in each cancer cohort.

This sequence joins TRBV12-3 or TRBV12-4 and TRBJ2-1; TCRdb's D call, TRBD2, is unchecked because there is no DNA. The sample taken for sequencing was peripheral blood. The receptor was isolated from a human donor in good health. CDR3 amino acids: CASTPRLAGDNEQFF.